This TCR beta chain was captured by sequencing in a study of blood T cell repertoires in COVID-19. At the level of the study: Some COVID-19 samples were acute and others convalescent; all came from the United States, Italy and Spain. Sources were T cells, B-cell-depleted T cells, or PBMCs; the material itself was cDNA or gDNA.

CDR1 and CDR2 from the germline V gene are KGHSH and LQKENI. Trimming pared 2 bases from V and 1 base from J, leaving 5 bases between. The CDR3 length is 13 residues. In the source study's methods: The assay estimated nucleated cells by amplifying reference gene primers. Data came from immunoSEQ multiplex PCR; TCRdb stores just in-frame clones and leaves some out. The V and J calls and clone size are taken from that table; D and trimming were inferred from the DNA. This sample has 140,000 or so clones, with roughly 80% found just once. The clonotype was recovered from a human donor in a cohort sampled during active COVID-19. The chain combines TRBV18 with TRBJ1-2, with unresolved D. Sequencing used peripheral blood. DNA for the CDR3: TGTGCCAGCTCACCAGAGGGTAACTATGGCTACACCTTC. It specifies CASSPEGNYGYTF.